The present T cell receptor (beta chain) was sequenced within a study of CD8+CD57+ T cells in acquired aplastic anemia. The overall study: When averaged, DNA from sorted CD4+ and CD8+ cells came to 2.5 to 3.5 ug. Findings and caveats of the study: Both patients and controls carried the same twenty-nine CD8+ CDR3 sequences.

Sequencing was done on patients that had shown CD8+CD57+ cell expansion by flow cytometry. In all patients, the disease was severe acquired aplastic anemia. There was no therapy given to any patient before the blood sampling took place. The CDR3 spans 12 residues. The V gene lost 5 bases and the J gene lost 7 bases, with 12 bases spanning the gap. This clonotype was counted ten times or more. As yet, its antigen is unknown. Using genomic DNA as the template, TCR beta VDJ and CDR3 profiling was carried out. From the reads, TCRdb called clonotypes with MiXCR, one entry per CDR3 protein. The data hold roughly 150,000 distinct CDR3 sequences, with under 55% observed a single time.

The sequencing input was sorted CD4+, CD8+, or CD8+CD57+ T cells (not recorded which) from PBMCs. This clonotype was sampled from a human donor with aplastic anemia. The chain couples TRBV12-3 or TRBV12-4 to TRBJ2-7; D is ambiguous. CDR3 bases: TGTGCCAGCAGTCTCTTCGGTCGGGAGCAGTACTTC. It is translated as CASSLFGREQYF.